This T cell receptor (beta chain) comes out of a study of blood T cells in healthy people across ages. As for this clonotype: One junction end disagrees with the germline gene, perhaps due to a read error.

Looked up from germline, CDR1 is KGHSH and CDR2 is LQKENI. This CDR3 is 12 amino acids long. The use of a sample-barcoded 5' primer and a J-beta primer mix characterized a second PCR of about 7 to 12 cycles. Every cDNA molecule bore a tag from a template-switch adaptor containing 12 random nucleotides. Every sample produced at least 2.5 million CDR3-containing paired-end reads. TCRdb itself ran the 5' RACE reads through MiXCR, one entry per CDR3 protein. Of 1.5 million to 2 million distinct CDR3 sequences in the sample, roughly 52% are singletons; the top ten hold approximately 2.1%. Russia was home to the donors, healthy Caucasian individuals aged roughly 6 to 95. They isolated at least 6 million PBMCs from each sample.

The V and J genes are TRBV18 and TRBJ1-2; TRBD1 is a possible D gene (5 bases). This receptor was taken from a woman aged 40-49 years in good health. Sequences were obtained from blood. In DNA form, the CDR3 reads TGTGCCAGCGCACCGGGGGAAAATGGCTACACCTTC. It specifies CASAPGENGYTF.